This section outlines one T cell receptor (beta chain) sequence together with its context. Its specificity is unknown. The sample is drawn from a study of shared clonotypes between healthy human individuals. Study-level findings and limits: It was only blood that was sampled, and tissue repertoires likely differ. Compared with clonotypes that all four donors shared, non-shared clonotypes had lower generation probabilities.

All the donors were Caucasian adults who lived in Nashville, Tennessee. For sorted subsets, about 0.2 ug DNA per replicate equaled some 27,000 T cell genomes. Sequencing was performed with immunoSEQ multiplex PCR; in TCRdb, only in-frame clones are kept and a portion is missing. The data show roughly 2,500,000 clones, approximately 93% seen once. Sequencing input: naive CD4+ T cells from PBMCs. Regarding subset: CD45RA+ positively selected. The sequence derives from a man younger than 35 in good health. Some clones in this sample may be carry-over from other donors' samples.

This chain's CDR3 is CASSVSGGQGANYGYTF. CDR3 bases: TGTGCCAGCAGCGTCAGCGGGGGACAGGGAGCTAACTATGGCTACACCTTC. The V gene is TRBV9, the J gene TRBJ1-2; 9 bases line up with TRBD1. Germline V gene data show CDR1 as SGDLS and CDR2 as YYNGEE. V lost 2 bases, J lost 0 bases, and 8 bases stayed unmatched. CDR3 length: 17 residues.